The rows below give T cell receptor beta chains drawn from one sample of a study of CD8+CD57+ T cells in acquired aplastic anemia. TCRdb fed the reads into MiXCR, producing one record per CDR3 protein. The data hold 200,000 to 250,000 distinct CDR3 sequences, with approximately 35% observed a single time. Material: sorted CD4+, CD8+, or CD8+CD57+ T cells (not recorded which) from PBMCs. The receptors were gathered from a human donor in good health, serving as a control. CDR3s include the opening cysteine and the closing phenylalanine or tryptophan. D genes are given only for firm matches. Where a row states a size, it is once, few, many or the class of an expanded clone; other rows omit it.

>TRBJ2-1|TRBV9|many|15|TRBD2
CASSVGGNSYNEQFF
TGTGCCAGCAGCGTCGGGGGGAACTCCTACAATGAGCAGTTCTTC
>TRBJ2-3|TRBV11-1|.|20|.
CASSFYHPLINRGTTDTQYF
TGTGCCAGCAGCTTTTATCACCCCCTTATTAACCGTGGGACTACAGATACGCAGTATTTT
>TRBJ2-2|TRBV20-1|.|16|.
CSARDRGQANTGELFF
TGCAGTGCTAGAGATCGGGGGCAGGCGAACACCGGGGAGCTGTTTTTT
>TRBJ1-1|TRBV5-1|many|15|TRBD1
CASSLGGQAGTEAFF
TGCGCCAGCAGCTTGGGGGGACAGGCGGGGACTGAAGCTTTCTTT
>TRBJ2-7|TRBV3-1|few|15|TRBD1
CASSPRGQDDYEQYF
TGTGCCAGCAGCCCCCGAGGACAGGATGACTACGAGCAGTACTTC
>TRBJ1-2|TRBV10-3|once|11|.
CAISPNYGYTF
TGTGCCATCAGTCCTAACTATGGCTACACCTTC
>TRBJ2-7|TRBV5-1|many|14|TRBD1
CASSYRTGSHEQYF
TGCGCCAGCAGCTATAGGACAGGGTCCCACGAGCAGTACTTC
>TRBJ1-2|TRBV2|many|15|TRBD1
CASSDPTGDLYGYTF
TGTGCCAGCAGTGACCCGACAGGGGACCTCTATGGCTACACCTTC
>TRBJ1-1|TRBV18|.|11|.
CASSPTTEAFF
TGTGCCAGCTCACCAACCACTGAAGCTTTCTTT
>TRBJ2-3|TRBV10-3|.|17|TRBD2
CAISGTGGTSGTDTQYF
TGTGCCATCAGTGGAACAGGGGGGACTAGCGGCACAGATACGCAGTATTTT
>TRBJ1-2|TRBV20-1|.|15|.
CGARDLGQGIYGYTF
TGCGGTGCTAGAGATTTAGGGCAGGGTATCTACGGCTACACCTTC
>TRBJ2-7|TRBV6-1|many|16|TRBD2
CASSVRGLAGFYEQYF
TGTGCCAGCAGTGTTAGGGGTCTAGCGGGGTTCTACGAGCAGTACTTC
>TRBJ2-7|TRBV10-1|many|14|.
CASSGQLLLGEQYF
TGCGCCAGCTCAGGACAGCTGCTCCTAGGCGAGCAGTACTTC
>TRBJ2-7|TRBV7-2|few|12|.
CASSLMYLEQCF
TGTGCCAGCAGCCTTATGTACCTCGAGCAGTGCTTC
>TRBJ2-6|TRBV19|many|15|.
CASSIGRSGANVLTF
TGTGCCAGTAGTATAGGGCGCTCTGGGGCCAACGTCCTGACTTTC
>TRBJ2-1|TRBV7-9|many|15|TRBD1
CASSFDREVHNEQFF
TGTGCCAGCAGCTTTGACAGGGAAGTCCACAATGAGCAGTTCTTC
>TRBJ1-2|TRBV6-6|many|15|.
CASSYSTTANYGYTF
TGTGCCAGCAGTTACTCGACGACGGCTAACTATGGCTACACCTTC
>TRBJ1-2|TRBV29-1|.|12|.
CSVVRDDYGYTF
TGCAGCGTTGTGAGGGATGACTATGGCTACACCTTC
>TRBJ2-1|TRBV20-1|many|14|TRBD2
CNARGLAAVYEQFF
TGCAATGCTAGAGGCCTAGCGGCCGTCTATGAGCAGTTCTTC
>TRBJ1-3|TRBV24-1|many|18|TRBD1
CATSDSGQAPISGNTIYF
TGTGCCACCAGTGATAGTGGACAGGCCCCGATATCTGGAAACACCATATATTTT
>TRBJ2-7|TRBV5-4|.|14|TRBD1
CASSKTGTAYEQYF
TGTGCCAGCAGCAAGACCGGGACAGCCTACGAGCAGTACTTC
>TRBJ2-3|TRBV20-1|many|12|TRBD2
CSASGDTDTQYF
TGCAGTGCCAGCGGGGACACAGATACGCAGTATTTT
>TRBJ2-7|TRBV28|.|13|TRBD1
CASREQGQYEQYF
TGTGCCAGCAGGGAACAGGGGCAATACGAGCAGTACTTC
>TRBJ2-7|TRBV10-1|many|13|.
CASSVAGTQEQYF
TGCGCCAGCAGCGTAGCCGGGACCCAGGAGCAGTACTTC
>TRBJ2-5|TRBV7-2|.|16|TRBD1
CASSLRRDRGRETQYF
TGTGCCAGCAGCTTACGTCGGGACAGGGGGCGAGAGACCCAGTACTTC
>TRBJ1-3|TRBV12-3/TRBV12-4|few|15|.
CASSLQPNSGNTIYF
TGTGCCAGCAGCCTCCAGCCGAACTCTGGAAACACCATATATTTT
>TRBJ1-5|TRBV20-1|many|13|.
CSARDQGGQPQHF
TGCAGTGCTAGAGACCAGGGCGGTCAGCCCCAGCATTTT
>TRBJ2-7|TRBV15|.|15|TRBD1
CATSSQTGGVYEQYF
TGTGCCACCAGCAGCCAGACAGGGGGGGTCTACGAGCAGTACTTC
>TRBJ2-5|TRBV7-6|many|16|TRBD1
CASSPRQGSIGETQYF
TGTGCCAGCAGCCCGCGACAGGGTTCTATAGGGGAGACCCAGTACTTC
>TRBJ2-3|TRBV20-1|many|15|.
CSARPEGRFTDTQYF
TGCAGTGCTAGACCGGAGGGCAGGTTCACAGATACGCAGTATTTT
>TRBJ1-1|TRBV5-6|.|16|.
CASSLVYGGKGTEAFF
TGTGCCAGCAGCTTGGTCTATGGGGGGAAAGGGACTGAAGCTTTCTTT
>TRBJ1-2|TRBV5-1|.|15|.
CASSLAAGSNYGYTF
TGCGCCAGCAGCTTGGCGGCCGGCAGTAACTATGGCTACACCTTC
>TRBJ2-6|TRBV11-2|.|16|TRBD1
CASSPDRASGANVLTF
TGTGCCAGCAGTCCTGACAGGGCCTCTGGGGCCAACGTCCTGACTTTC
>TRBJ1-5|TRBV19|many|15|.
CASSIQGQSNQPQHF
TGTGCCAGTAGTATTCAAGGGCAGTCCAATCAGCCCCAGCATTTT
>TRBJ1-1|TRBV7-3|many|15|.
CASSSVGTVNTEAFF
TGTGCCAGCAGCTCAGTTGGGACGGTGAACACTGAAGCTTTCTTT
>TRBJ1-1|TRBV10-3|few|16|.
CAISDLHADGSTEAFF
TGTGCCATCAGTGATCTACATGCCGACGGGTCCACTGAAGCTTTCTTT
>TRBJ2-7|TRBV27|.|16|TRBD2
CASSLSPRTSGYEQYF
TGTGCCAGCAGTTTATCGCCTAGGACTAGCGGATACGAGCAGTACTTC
>TRBJ2-2|TRBV2|few|14|.
CASRRTDYTGELFF
TGTGCCAGCAGACGGACAGATTACACCGGGGAGCTGTTTTTT
>TRBJ2-7|TRBV25-1|.|17|.
CASSLNKTLYSSHEQYF
TGTGCCAGCAGCCTTAATAAGACACTATACAGCTCCCACGAGCAGTACTTC
>TRBJ1-2|TRBV19|.|11|TRBD1
CASTGQDGYTF
TGTGCCAGTACGGGACAGGATGGCTACACCTTC
>TRBJ2-3|TRBV20-1|few|9|.
CSARDTQYF
TGCAGTGCTAGAGATACGCAGTATTTT
>TRBJ1-3|TRBV15|many|17|.
CATSRDAGAFFGNTIYF
TGTGCCACCAGCAGAGATGCGGGGGCTTTTTTCGGAAACACCATATATTTT
>TRBJ2-5|TRBV7-7|few|14|TRBD1
CASSRSTGGETQYF
TGTGCCAGCTCACGATCGACAGGGGGAGAGACCCAGTACTTC